This passage covers 23 T cell receptor beta chains from one sample sequenced in a study of CD8 T cells in ankylosing spondylitis (dated by TCRdb to about 2017). Receptor libraries were prepared by 5' RACE. The listed sequencing device is Illumina HiSeq 2500. TCRdb reprocessing: public reads trimmed at Q25 with fastp, clones called with MiXCR, in-frame beta chains kept. One record per CDR3 amino acid sequence lists the most common genes and DNA. For this sample there are 30,000 to 45,000 distinct CDR3 sequences; 13% appear just once. Roughly 32% of the sample rests with the top ten. The specimen was synovial fluid, either unsorted or a sorted T cell fraction (not recorded which). These receptors were taken from a male donor with ankylosing spondylitis.

This clonotype was recorded many times. This chain joins TRBV6-1 and TRBJ2-6, with D perhaps matching TRBD1 (6 bases). The CDR3 is 17 residues long. Deletions cut 5 bases from V and 0 bases from J, with 14 bases between. The germline V gene has CDR1 MNHNS and CDR2 SASEGT. The CDR3 is CASSPLTGHSGANVLTF. CDR3 bases: TGTGCCAGCAGTCCACTGACAGGCCACTCTGGGGCCAACGTCCTGACTTTC.

CDR3 DNA sequence: TGCGCCAGCAGCCAAGAAGGCAGGGGGTATCGGGGAGAGACCCAGTACTTC. This encodes CASSQEGRGYRGETQYF. The rearrangement links TRBV4-3 to TRBJ2-5, with 7 bases matching TRBD1. V lost 0 bases to trimming and J lost 4 bases; unmatched junction nucleotides: 11. Germline values: CDR1 LGHNA, CDR2 YSLEER. This CDR3 has 17 residues.

V and J are TRBV6-5 and TRBJ2-7, with a weak D call TRBD1 (5 bases). Germline V gene data show CDR1 as MNHEY and CDR2 as SVGAGI. The CDR3 runs 15 residues. V gave up 2 bases and J gave up 4 bases, with 15 bases separating them. The CDR3 region is CASSYGQGLWYEQYF. CDR3 nucleotides: TGTGCCAGCAGTTACGGCCAGGGCCTGTGGTACGAGCAGTACTTC.

At least ten counts were recorded for this clonotype. The chain combines TRBV19 with TRBJ2-1; TRBD2 aligns across 7 bases. CDR1 LNHDA and CDR2 SQIVND come from the germline V gene (reference sequence). CDR3 length: 13 residues. V was clipped by 6 bases and J by 7 bases; unmatched bases: 6. The CDR3, as DNA: TGTGCCAGTAGCGGGGGGTGGGGGAATGAGCAGTTCTTC. It is translated as CASSGGWGNEQFF.

This clonotype was counted at least ten times. The V gene is TRBV4-3, the J gene TRBJ2-7; 11 nucleotides agree with TRBD2. The V segment lost 0 bases and the J segment 5 bases; nucleotides outside the gene matches: 18. This CDR3 contains 20 residues. Germline V CDR1 and CDR2: LGHNA, YSLEER. CDR3 amino acids: CASSQEWGLMTSGILHEQYF. The CDR3 bases are TGCGCCAGCAGCCAAGAGTGGGGCCTCATGACTAGCGGGATCTTACACGAGCAGTACTTC.

This clonotype has a handful of counts. V usage is TRBV4-3 and J usage is TRBJ2-2; 11 bases align to TRBD2. The germline V gene has CDR1 LGHNA and CDR2 YSLEER. With 4 bases clipped from V and 7 bases from J, the junction kept 5 bases outside the gene matches. The length of the CDR3 is 15 residues. The CDR3 sequence: CASSPIAGGFGELFF. The CDR3 nucleotides read TGCGCCAGCAGCCCAATAGCGGGAGGGTTCGGGGAGCTGTTTTTT.

This clonotype was detected a few times. The rearrangement uses TRBV6-5 and TRBJ2-1; the D is unclear. Germline V lookup: CDR1 MNHEY, CDR2 SVGAGI. Trimming took off 0 bases at V and 3 bases at J, with 6 bases between the two ends. The CDR3 is 14 amino acids. CDR3 sequence (DNA): TGTGCCAGCAGTTACTCTGCAGACTACAATGAGCAGTTCTTC. Amino acids: CASSYSADYNEQFF.

This chain links TRBV4-2 with TRBJ2-2; D is possibly TRBD2 (6 bases). The CDR3 has 16 residues. V lost 0 bases to trimming and J lost 8 bases, with 16 bases between them. Germline lookup yields CDR1 LGHNA and CDR2 YNFKEQ. CDR3 nucleotides: TGTGCCAGCAGCCAAGAGAGAGGGCAGGGAGGAGGGGAGCTGTTTTTT. This sequence encodes CASSQERGQGGGELFF.

This clonotype appeared a few times. V and J are TRBV7-6 and TRBJ2-5; maybe TRBD2 (5 bases). Germline lookup yields CDR1 SGHVS and CDR2 FNYEAQ. The length of the CDR3 is 14 residues. V lost 5 bases, J lost 5 bases, and 15 bases lay in between. Here the CDR3 DNA reads TGTGCCAGCAGCCACAGAGGCCGGAGGGAGACCCAGTACTTC. This sequence encodes CASSHRGRRETQYF.

The chain carries TRBV12-3 or TRBV12-4 and TRBJ1-4; D is perhaps TRBD1 (6 bases). Trimming cost V 10 bases and J 6 bases, with 15 bases left between them. The CDR3 sequence is 13 residues long. CDR3 protein: CATSRGYHEKLFF. DNA for the CDR3: TGTGCCACCAGCAGGGGTTACCATGAAAAACTGTTTTTT.

The chain carries TRBV6-1 and TRBJ2-3, with D possibly being TRBD1 (5 bases). The CDR3 is 13 residues long. Deletions cut 5 bases from V and 4 bases from J, with 10 bases between. Germline V gives CDR1 MNHNS, CDR2 SASEGT. The CDR3 DNA is TGTGCCAGCAGTAGACAGCCGGCAGATACGCAGTATTTT. This codes for CASSRQPADTQYF.

This clonotype was seen more than once but under ten times. The rearrangement uses TRBV28 and TRBJ2-5; possibly TRBD1 for D (5 bases). The CDR3 extends over 13 amino acids. V gave up 2 bases and J gave up 5 bases, with 9 bases separating them. The germline V gene encodes CDR1 MDHEN and CDR2 SYDVKM. The CDR3 DNA reads as TGTGCCAGCAGTTTAAGGGGCAGGGAGACCCAGTACTTC. Translating it yields CASSLRGRETQYF.

This clonotype has only a few counts. This chain joins TRBV29-1 and TRBJ2-1; D may be TRBD2 (5 bases). Germline CDR1 reads SQVTM; CDR2 reads ANQGSEA. The CDR3 loop spans 16 amino acids. Trimming stripped 0 bases from V and 3 bases from J, with 15 bases between. The CDR3 sequence is CSVEDPASRHYNEQFF. The CDR3 DNA sequence: TGCAGCGTTGAAGACCCCGCTAGCAGACACTACAATGAGCAGTTCTTC.

This clonotype was recorded many times. This chain joins TRBV7-6 and TRBJ2-1; possibly TRBD1 for D (6 bases). Germline V gene lookup returns CDR1 SGHVS and CDR2 FNYEAQ. The CDR3 extends over 13 amino acids. V lost 1 base to trimming and J lost 10 bases, with 11 bases between them. The CDR3 region has the DNA TGTGCCAGCAGCTTAGGAGACAGGCTAGAGCAGTTCTTC. This gives the protein CASSLGDRLEQFF.

This clonotype has only a few counts. The chain joins TRBV27 to TRBJ2-7; no clear D. Trimming stripped 3 bases from V and 6 bases from J, with 15 bases between. The CDR3 is 14 residues long. From germline, CDR1 is MNHEY and CDR2 SMNVEV (reference sequence). The CDR3 DNA follows: TGTGCCAGCAGTTTTCGCGGTAGCATTCCCGAGCAGTACTTC. Translated, it gives CASSFRGSIPEQYF.

This rearrangement joins TRBV3-1 to TRBJ1-5; 7 bases fit TRBD1. The germline gives CDR1 LGHDT, CDR2 YNNKEL (reference sequence). The length of the CDR3 is 17 residues. V trimming: 11 bases; J trimming: 6 bases; junction bases outside the gene matches: 22. CDR3 amino acids: CASCQGYTGAMTQPQHF. CDR3 sequence (DNA): TGTGCCTCCTGCCAAGGTTACACAGGGGCGATGACTCAGCCCCAGCATTTT.

The sample holds many counts of this clonotype. This chain uses TRBV6-4 with TRBJ2-1; 10 nucleotides align to TRBD2. Per the germline V gene, CDR1 is MRHNA and CDR2 is SNTAGT. This CDR3 is 15 amino acids long. V lost 6 bases, J lost 1 base, and 3 bases stayed unmatched. The CDR3 here is CASSPLAGSYNEQFF. CDR3 bases: TGTGCCAGCAGCCCACTAGCGGGGTCCTACAATGAGCAGTTCTTC.

In this sample, this clonotype turned up many times. The chain uses TRBV4-1 and TRBJ2-3, with TRBD1 matching over 9 bases. CDR3 length equals 16 residues. J gave up 4 bases and V 1 base, and 6 bases lay outside the gene matches. Germline V gene lookup returns CDR1 MGHRA and CDR2 YSYEKL. The CDR3 protein is CASSQVYRGLSDTQYF. Here the CDR3 DNA reads TGCGCCAGCAGCCAAGTATACAGGGGGCTCTCAGATACGCAGTATTTT.

V and J are TRBV11-1 and TRBJ2-7; D is unclear. Trimming stripped 8 bases from V and 1 base from J, with 15 bases between. This CDR3 is built from 14 residues. In germline, CDR1 is SGHAT, CDR2 FQDESV (reference sequence). CDR3 amino acids: CASSSPTASYEQYF. The CDR3 region has the DNA TGTGCCAGCTCTTCTCCGACGGCTTCCTACGAGCAGTACTTC.

This clonotype was detected only a few times. This chain connects TRBV29-1 to TRBJ2-2; 7 bases are a match to TRBD2. This CDR3 has 13 residues. V shed 8 bases, J shed 6 bases, and the junction held 9 bases outside the gene matches. The germline CDR1 and CDR2 sequences are SQVTM and ANQGSEA. CDR3 protein: CSTWGGVAGELFF. The CDR3 region has the DNA TGCAGCACCTGGGGGGGAGTCGCCGGGGAGCTGTTTTTT.

This clonotype was detected only a few times. The genes are TRBV7-2 and TRBJ2-5; 7 nucleotides align to TRBD1. CDR1 is SGHTA, CDR2 FQGNSA, per germline. The V segment lost 5 bases and the J segment 4 bases; nucleotides outside the gene matches: 7. The CDR3 length is 14 residues. The CDR3 region is CASSANRGRETQYF. The CDR3 DNA is TGTGCCAGCAGCGCGAACAGGGGACGAGAGACCCAGTACTTC.

This clonotype was found many times. The chain has TRBV9 and TRBJ1-2, with TRBD1 identical over 9 bases. Germline V gene lookup returns CDR1 SGDLS and CDR2 YYNGEE. The CDR3 covers 14 residues. V trimming: 3 bases; J trimming: 6 bases; junction bases outside the gene matches: 6. The CDR3 DNA reads as TGTGCCAGCAGCGGACAGGGGGAACTCGATGGCTACACCTTC. Its protein product is CASSGQGELDGYTF.

This clonotype has a handful of counts. V and J are TRBV5-6 and TRBJ2-3; possibly TRBD2 for D (6 bases). Germline values: CDR1 SGHDT, CDR2 YYEEEE. V shed 3 bases and J shed 1 base, with 12 bases lying between them. The CDR3 extends over 15 amino acids. CDR3 sequence: CASSWDSRGTDTQYF. CDR3 nucleotide sequence: TGTGCCAGCAGCTGGGACTCCCGGGGCACAGATACGCAGTATTTT.